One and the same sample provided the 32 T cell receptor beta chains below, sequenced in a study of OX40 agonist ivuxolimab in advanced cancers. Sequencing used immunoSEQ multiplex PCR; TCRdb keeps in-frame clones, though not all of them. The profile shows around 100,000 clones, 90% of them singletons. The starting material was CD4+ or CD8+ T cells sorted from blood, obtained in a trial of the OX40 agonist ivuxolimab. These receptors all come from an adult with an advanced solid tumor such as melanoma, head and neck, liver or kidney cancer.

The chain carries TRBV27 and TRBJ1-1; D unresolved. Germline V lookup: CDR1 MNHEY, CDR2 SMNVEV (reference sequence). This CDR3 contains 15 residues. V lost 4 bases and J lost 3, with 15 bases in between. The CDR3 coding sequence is TGTGCCAGCAGTTCAACCCCAGGATCCGACACTGAAGCTTTCTTT. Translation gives CASSSTPGSDTEAFF.

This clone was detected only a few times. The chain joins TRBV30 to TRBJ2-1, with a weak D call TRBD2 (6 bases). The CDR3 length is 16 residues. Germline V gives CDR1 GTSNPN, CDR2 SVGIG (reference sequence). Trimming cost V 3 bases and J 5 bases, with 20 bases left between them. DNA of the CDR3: TGTGCCTGGAGAGGAGGGGCCGGCCAAATGGACAATGAGCAGTTCTTC. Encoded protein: CAWRGGAGQMDNEQFF.

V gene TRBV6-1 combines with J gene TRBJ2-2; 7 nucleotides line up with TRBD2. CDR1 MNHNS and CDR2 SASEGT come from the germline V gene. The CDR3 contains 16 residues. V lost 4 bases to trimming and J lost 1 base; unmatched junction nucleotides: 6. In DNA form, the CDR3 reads TGTGCCAGCAGTGCGCTACTAGCGATGAACACCGGGGAGCTGTTTTTT. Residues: CASSALLAMNTGELFF.

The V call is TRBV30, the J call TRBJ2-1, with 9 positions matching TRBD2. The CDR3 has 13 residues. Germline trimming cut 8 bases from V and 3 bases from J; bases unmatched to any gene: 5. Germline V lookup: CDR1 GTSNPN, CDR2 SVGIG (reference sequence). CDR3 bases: TGTGCCCTAGCGGGACAATTCTACAATGAGCAGTTCTTC. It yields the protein CALAGQFYNEQFF.

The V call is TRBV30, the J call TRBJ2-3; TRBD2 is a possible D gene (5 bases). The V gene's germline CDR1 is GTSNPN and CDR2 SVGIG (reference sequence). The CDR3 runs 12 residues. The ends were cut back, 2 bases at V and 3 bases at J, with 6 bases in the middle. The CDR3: CAWSTGTDTQYF. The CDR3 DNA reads TGTGCCTGGAGTACGGGAACAGATACGCAGTATTTT.

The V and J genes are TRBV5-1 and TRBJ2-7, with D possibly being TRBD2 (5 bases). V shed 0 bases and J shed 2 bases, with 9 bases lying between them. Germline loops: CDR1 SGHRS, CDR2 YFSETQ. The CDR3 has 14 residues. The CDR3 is CASSLGRITYEQYF. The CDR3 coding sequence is TGCGCCAGCAGCTTGGGGAGGATCACCTACGAGCAGTACTTC.

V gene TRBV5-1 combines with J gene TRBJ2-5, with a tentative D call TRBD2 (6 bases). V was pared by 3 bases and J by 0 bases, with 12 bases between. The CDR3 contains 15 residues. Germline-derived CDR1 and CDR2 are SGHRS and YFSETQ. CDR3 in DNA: TGCGCCAGCAGCTGGGGGGACTGGCACCAAGAGACCCAGTACTTC. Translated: CASSWGDWHQETQYF.

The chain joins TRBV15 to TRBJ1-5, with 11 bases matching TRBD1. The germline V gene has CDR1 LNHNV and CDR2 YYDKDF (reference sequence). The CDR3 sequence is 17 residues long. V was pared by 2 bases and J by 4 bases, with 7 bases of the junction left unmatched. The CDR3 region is CATSRPRTGGLNQPQHF. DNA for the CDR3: TGTGCCACCAGCAGACCGAGGACAGGGGGCCTAAATCAGCCCCAGCATTTT.

CDR3 sequence: CASSSSGGAVYEQYF. The CDR3 coding sequence is TGTGCCAGCAGCAGTAGCGGGGGGGCCGTGTACGAGCAGTACTTC. This chain connects TRBV5-5 to TRBJ2-7; 11 bases are shared with TRBD2. The CDR3 totals 15 residues. J lost 4 bases, V lost 4 bases, and 7 bases had no gene match. Germline CDR1 SGHKS, CDR2 YYEKEE (reference sequence).

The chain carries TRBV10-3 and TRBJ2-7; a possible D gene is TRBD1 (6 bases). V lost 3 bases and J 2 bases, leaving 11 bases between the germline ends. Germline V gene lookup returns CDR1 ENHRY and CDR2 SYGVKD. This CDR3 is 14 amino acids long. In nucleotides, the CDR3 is TGTGCCATCAGTGAAACAGGGATTACCTACGAGCAGTACTTC. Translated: CAISETGITYEQYF.

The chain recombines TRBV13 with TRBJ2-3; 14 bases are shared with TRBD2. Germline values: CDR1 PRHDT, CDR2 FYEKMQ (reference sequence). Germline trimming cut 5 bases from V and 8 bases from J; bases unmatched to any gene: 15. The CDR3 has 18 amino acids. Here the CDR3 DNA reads TGTGCCAGCAGCCAAAGGACTAGCGGGGGGTTTCAGTCGGGTACGCAGTATTTT. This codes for CASSQRTSGGFQSGTQYF.

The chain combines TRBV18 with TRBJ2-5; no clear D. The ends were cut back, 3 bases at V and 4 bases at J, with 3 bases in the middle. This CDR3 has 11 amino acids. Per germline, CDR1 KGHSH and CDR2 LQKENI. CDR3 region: CASSPVETQYF. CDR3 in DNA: TGTGCCAGCTCACCGGTAGAGACCCAGTACTTC.

The CDR3 here is CASRTEGGGVNSPLHF. CDR3 sequence (DNA): TGTGCCAGCAGAACCGAGGGTGGCGGTGTTAATTCACCCCTCCACTTT. This chain links TRBV6-6 with TRBJ1-6; unclear D gene. Looked up from germline, CDR1 is MNHNY and CDR2 is SVGAGI (reference sequence). This CDR3 has 16 amino acids. The V and J ends lost 6 bases and 6 bases respectively, with 18 bases between them.

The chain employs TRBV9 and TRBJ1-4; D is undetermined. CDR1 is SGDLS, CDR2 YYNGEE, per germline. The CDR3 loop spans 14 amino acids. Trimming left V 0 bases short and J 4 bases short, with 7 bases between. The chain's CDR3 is CASSVGPGNEKLFF. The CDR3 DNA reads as TGTGCCAGCAGCGTAGGCCCAGGTAATGAAAAACTGTTTTTT.

The CDR3 region has the DNA TGTGCCAGCAGTGGGACAGGGTCGTTTCGGGTGAACACTGAAGCTTTCTTT. Protein sequence: CASSGTGSFRVNTEAFF. V and J are TRBV6-1 and TRBJ1-1; 8 bases match TRBD1. After removal of 4 bases from V and 0 bases from J, the junction contained 10 bases not matched to a gene. Germline assignment: CDR1 MNHNS and CDR2 SASEGT. The CDR3 runs to 17 residues.

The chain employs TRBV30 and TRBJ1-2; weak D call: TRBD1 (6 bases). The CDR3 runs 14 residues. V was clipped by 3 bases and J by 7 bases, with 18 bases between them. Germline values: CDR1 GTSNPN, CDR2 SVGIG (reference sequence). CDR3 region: CAWRKDSNPVGYTF. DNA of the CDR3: TGTGCCTGGAGAAAGGACAGCAACCCTGTTGGCTACACCTTC.

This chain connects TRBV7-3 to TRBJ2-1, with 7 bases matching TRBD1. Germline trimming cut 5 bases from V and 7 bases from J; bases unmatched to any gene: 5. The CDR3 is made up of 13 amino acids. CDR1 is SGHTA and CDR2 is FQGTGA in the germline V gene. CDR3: CASSKAGGNEQFF. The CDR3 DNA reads TGTGCCAGCAGCAAAGCAGGGGGTAATGAGCAGTTCTTC.

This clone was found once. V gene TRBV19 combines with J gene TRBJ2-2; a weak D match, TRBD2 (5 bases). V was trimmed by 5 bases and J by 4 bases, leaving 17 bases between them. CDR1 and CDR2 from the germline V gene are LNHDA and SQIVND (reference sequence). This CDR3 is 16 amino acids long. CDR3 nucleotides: TGTGCCAGTAGTCCCGTAGGGATAGCGCTCACCGGGGAGCTGTTTTTT. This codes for CASSPVGIALTGELFF.

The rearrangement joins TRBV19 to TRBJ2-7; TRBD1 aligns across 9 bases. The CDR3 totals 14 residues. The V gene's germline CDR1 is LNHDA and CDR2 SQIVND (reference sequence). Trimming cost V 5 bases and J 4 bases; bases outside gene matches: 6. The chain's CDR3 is CASSVGQGPYEQYF. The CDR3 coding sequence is TGTGCCAGTAGTGTGGGACAGGGACCTTACGAGCAGTACTTC.

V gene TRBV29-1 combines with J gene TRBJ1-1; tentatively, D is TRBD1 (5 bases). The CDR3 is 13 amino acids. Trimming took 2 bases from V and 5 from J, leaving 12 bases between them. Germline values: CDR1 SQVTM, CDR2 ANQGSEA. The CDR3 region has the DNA TGCAGCGTTGAATCCAGGGCGGGGACTGAAGCTTTCTTT. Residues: CSVESRAGTEAFF.

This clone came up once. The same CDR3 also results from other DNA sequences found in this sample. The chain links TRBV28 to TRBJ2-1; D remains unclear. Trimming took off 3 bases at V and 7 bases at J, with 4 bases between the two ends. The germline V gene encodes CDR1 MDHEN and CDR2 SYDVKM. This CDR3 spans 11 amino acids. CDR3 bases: TGTGCCAGCAGTTTGGTAAATGAGCAGTTCTTC. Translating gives CASSLVNEQFF.

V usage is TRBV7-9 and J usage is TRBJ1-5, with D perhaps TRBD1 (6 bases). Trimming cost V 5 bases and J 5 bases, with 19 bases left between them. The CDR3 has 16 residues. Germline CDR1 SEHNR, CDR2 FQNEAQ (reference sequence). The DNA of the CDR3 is TGTGCCAGCAGCGCAGAGCCCACAGGGTCATATCAGCCCCAGCATTTT. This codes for CASSAEPTGSYQPQHF.

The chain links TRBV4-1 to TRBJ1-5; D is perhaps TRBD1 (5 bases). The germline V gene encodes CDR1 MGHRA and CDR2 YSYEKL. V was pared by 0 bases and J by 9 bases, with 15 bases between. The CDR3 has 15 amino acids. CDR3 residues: CASSQDGVDGGPQHF. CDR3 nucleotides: TGCGCCAGCAGCCAAGATGGGGTGGACGGGGGGCCCCAGCATTTT.

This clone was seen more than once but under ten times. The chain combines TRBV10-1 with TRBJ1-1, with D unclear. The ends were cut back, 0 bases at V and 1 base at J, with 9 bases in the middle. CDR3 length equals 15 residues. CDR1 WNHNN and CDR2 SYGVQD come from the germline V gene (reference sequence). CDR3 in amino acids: CASSESRGSNTEAFF. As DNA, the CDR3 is TGCGCCAGCAGTGAGTCGCGGGGATCGAACACTGAAGCTTTCTTT.

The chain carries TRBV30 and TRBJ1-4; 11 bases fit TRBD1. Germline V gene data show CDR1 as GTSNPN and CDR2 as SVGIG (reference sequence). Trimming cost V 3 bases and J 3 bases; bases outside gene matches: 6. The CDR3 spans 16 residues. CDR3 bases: TGTGCCTGGAGGAGGGGGACAGGGGGATCTAATGAAAAACTGTTTTTT. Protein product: CAWRRGTGGSNEKLFF.

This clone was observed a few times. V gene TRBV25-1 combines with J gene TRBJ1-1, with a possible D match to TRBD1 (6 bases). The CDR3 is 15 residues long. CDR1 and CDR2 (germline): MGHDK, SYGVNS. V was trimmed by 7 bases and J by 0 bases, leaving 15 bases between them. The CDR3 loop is CASTALTGMNTEAFF. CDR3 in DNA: TGTGCCAGCACGGCCCTGACAGGAATGAACACTGAAGCTTTCTTT.

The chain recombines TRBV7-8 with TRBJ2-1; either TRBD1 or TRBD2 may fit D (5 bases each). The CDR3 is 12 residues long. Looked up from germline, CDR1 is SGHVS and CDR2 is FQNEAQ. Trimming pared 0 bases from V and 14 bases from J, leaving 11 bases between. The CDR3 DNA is TGTGCCAGCAGCTTAGCCGGGACCGTGGAGTTCTTC. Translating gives CASSLAGTVEFF.

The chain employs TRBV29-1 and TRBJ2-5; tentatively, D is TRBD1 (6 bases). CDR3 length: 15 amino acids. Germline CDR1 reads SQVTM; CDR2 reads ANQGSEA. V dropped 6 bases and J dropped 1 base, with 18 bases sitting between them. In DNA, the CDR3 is TGCAGCGTGGGGTCGGCAGGGGCTATCCAAGAGACCCAGTACTTC. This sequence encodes CSVGSAGAIQETQYF.

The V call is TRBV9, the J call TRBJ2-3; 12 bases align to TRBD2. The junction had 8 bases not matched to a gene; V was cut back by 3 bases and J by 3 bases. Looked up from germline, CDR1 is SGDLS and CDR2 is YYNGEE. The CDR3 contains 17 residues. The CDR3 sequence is CASSGGTSGWGTDTQYF. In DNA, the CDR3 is TGTGCCAGCAGCGGCGGGACTAGCGGGTGGGGGACAGATACGCAGTATTTT.

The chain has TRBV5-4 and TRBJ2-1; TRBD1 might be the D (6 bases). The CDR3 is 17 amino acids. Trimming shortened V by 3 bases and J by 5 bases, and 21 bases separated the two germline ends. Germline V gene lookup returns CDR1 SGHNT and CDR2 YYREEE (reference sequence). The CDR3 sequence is CASSSPGWGNRDNEQFF. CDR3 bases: TGTGCCAGCAGCTCACCGGGGTGGGGCAACAGGGACAATGAGCAGTTCTTC. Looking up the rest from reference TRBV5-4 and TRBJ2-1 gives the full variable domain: ETGVTQSPTHLIKTRGQQVTLRCSSQSGHNTVSWYQQALGQGPQFIFQYYREEENGRGNFPPRFSGLQFPNYSSELNVNALELDDSALYLCASSSPGWGNRDNEQFFGPGTRLTVL.

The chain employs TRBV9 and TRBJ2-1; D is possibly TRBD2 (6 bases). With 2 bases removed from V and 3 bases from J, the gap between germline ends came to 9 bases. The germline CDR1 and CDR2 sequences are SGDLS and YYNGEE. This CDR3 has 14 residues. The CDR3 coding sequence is TGTGCCAGCAGCGTCTCAGCGGGCTACAATGAGCAGTTCTTC. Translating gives CASSVSAGYNEQFF.

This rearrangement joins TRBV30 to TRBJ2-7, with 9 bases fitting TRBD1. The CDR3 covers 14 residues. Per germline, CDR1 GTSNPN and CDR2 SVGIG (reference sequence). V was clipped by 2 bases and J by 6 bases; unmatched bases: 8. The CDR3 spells CAWSRDRVGGEQYF. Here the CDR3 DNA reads TGTGCCTGGAGTAGGGACAGGGTCGGTGGCGAGCAGTACTTC. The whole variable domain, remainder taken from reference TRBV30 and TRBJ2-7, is SQTIHQWPATLVQPVGSPLSLECTVEGTSNPNLYWYRQAAGRGLQLLFYSVGIGQISSEVPQNLSASRPQDRQFILSSKKLLLSDSGFYLCAWSRDRVGGEQYFGPGTRLTVT.